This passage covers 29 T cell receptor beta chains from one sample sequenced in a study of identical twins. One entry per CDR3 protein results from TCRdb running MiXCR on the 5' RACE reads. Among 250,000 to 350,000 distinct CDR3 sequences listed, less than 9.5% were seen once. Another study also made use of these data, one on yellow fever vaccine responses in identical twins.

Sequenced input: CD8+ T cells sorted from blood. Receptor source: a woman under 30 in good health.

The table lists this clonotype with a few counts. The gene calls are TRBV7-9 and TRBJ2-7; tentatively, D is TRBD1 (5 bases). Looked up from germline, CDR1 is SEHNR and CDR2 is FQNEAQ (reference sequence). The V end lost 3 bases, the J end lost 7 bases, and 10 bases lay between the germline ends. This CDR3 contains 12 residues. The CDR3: CASSLGLEEQYF. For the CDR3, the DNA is TGTGCCAGCAGCTTGGGGCTGGAGGAGCAGTACTTC.

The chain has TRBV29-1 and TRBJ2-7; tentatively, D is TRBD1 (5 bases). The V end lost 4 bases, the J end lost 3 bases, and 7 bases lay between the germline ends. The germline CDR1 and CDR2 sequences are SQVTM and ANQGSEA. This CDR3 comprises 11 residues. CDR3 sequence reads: CSVVQGYEQYF. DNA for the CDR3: TGCAGCGTTGTTCAGGGCTACGAGCAGTACTTC.

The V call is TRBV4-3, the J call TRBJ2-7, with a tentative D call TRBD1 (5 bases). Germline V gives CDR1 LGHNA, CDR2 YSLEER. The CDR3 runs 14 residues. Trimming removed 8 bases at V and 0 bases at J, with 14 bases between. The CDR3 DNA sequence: TGCGCCAGCCCCCAGTTCACAGGCTCCTACGAGCAGTACTTC. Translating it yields CASPQFTGSYEQYF.

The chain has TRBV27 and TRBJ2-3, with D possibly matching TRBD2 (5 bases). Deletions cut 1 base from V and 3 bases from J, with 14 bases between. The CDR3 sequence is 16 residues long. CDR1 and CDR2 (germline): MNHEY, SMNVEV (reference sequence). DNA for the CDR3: TGTGCCAGCAGTTTATTATCGGGTGAGGGTACAGATACGCAGTATTTT. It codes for CASSLLSGEGTDTQYF.

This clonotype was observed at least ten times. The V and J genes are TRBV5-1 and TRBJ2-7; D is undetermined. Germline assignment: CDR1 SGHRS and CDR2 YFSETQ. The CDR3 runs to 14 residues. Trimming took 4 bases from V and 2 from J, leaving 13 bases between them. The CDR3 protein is CASSPRAETYEQYF. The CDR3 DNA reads TGCGCCAGCAGCCCACGGGCAGAAACCTACGAGCAGTACTTC.

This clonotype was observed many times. The CDR3 is CSAQPGLNTEAFF. DNA for the CDR3: TGCAGCGCCCAGCCAGGACTAAACACTGAAGCTTTCTTT. The J gene is TRBJ1-1, the V gene TRBV29-1, with unresolved D. The CDR3 extends over 13 amino acids. The germline CDR1 and CDR2 sequences are SQVTM and ANQGSEA. Trimming took 7 bases from V and 2 from J, leaving 14 bases between them. Using reference TRBV29-1 and TRBJ1-1 for the parts outside the CDR3, the full variable domain is SAVISQKPSRDICQRGTSLTIQCQVDSQVTMMFWYRQQPGQSLTLIATANQGSEATYESGFVIDKFPISRPNLTFSTLTVSNMSPEDSSIYLCSAQPGLNTEAFFGQGTRLTVV.

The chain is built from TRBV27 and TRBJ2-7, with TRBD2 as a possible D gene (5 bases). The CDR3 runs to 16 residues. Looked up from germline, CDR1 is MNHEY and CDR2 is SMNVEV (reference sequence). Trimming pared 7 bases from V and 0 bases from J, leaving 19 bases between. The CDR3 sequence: CASTPRIAGDSYEQYF. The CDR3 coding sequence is TGTGCCAGCACCCCCCGGATTGCGGGTGACTCCTACGAGCAGTACTTC.

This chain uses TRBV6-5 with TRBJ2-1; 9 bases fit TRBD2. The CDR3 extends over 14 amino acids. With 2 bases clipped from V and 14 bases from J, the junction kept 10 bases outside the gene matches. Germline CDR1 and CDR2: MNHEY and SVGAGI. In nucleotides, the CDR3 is TGTGCCAGCAGTTACCGGGCTAGCGGGGAAGTGGAGTTCTTC. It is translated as CASSYRASGEVEFF.

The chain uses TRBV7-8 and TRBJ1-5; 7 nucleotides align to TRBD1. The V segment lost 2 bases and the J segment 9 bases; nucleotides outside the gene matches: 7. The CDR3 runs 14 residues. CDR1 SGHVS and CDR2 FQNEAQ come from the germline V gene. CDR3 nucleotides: TGTGCCAGCAGCTTACCTCAGGGGGGACGGCCCCAGCATTTT. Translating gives CASSLPQGGRPQHF.

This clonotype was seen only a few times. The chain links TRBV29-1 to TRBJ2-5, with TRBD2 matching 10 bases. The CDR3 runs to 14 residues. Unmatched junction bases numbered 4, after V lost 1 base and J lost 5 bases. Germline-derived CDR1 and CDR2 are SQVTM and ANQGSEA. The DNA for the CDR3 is TGCAGCGTTGAAGTCGGGACTAGCGACGAGACCCAGTACTTC. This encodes CSVEVGTSDETQYF.

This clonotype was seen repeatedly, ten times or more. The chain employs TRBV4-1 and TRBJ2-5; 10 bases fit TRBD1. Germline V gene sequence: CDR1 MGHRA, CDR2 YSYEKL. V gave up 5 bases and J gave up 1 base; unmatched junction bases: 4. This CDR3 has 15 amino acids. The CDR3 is CASSSWTGGQETQYF. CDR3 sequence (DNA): TGCGCCAGCAGCTCTTGGACAGGGGGCCAAGAGACCCAGTACTTC.

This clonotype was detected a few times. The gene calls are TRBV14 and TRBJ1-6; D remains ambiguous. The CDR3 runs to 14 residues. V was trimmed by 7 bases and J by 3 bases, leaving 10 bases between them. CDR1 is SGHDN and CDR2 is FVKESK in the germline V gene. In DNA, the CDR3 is TGTGCCAGCACCGCAGGAGACTATAATTCACCCCTCCACTTT. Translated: CASTAGDYNSPLHF.

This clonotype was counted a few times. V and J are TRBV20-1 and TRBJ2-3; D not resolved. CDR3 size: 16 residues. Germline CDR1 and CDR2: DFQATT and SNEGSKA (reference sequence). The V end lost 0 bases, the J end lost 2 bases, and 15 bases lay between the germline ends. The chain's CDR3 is CSARDIDWIYTDTQYF. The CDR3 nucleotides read TGCAGTGCTAGAGATATCGACTGGATCTACACAGATACGCAGTATTTT.

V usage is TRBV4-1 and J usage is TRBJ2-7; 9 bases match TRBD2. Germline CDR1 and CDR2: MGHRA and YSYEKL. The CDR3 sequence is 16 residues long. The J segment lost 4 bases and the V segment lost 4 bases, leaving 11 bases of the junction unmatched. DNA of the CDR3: TGCGCCAGCAGCCTCGAAGTACTAGCGGGCTCTTACGAGCAGTACTTC. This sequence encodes CASSLEVLAGSYEQYF.

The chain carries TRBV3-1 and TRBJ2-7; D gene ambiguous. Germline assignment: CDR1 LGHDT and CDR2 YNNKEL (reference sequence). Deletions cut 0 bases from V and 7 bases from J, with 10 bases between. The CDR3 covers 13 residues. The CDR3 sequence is CASSQETAGEQYF. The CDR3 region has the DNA TGTGCCAGCAGCCAAGAGACGGCCGGAGAGCAGTACTTC.

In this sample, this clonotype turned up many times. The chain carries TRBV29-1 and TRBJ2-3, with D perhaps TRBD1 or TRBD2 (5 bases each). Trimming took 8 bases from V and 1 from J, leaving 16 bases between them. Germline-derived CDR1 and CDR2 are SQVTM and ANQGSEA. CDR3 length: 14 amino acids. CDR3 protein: CSFPKWDRTDTQYF. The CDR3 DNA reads TGCAGCTTCCCCAAATGGGACCGCACAGATACGCAGTATTTT.

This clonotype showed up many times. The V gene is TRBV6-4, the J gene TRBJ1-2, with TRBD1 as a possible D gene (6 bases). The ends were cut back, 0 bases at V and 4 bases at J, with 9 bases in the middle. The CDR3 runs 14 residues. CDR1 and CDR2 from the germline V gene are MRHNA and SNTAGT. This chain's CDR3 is CASSDSQGGYGYTF. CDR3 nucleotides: TGTGCCAGCAGTGACTCACAGGGTGGCTATGGCTACACCTTC.

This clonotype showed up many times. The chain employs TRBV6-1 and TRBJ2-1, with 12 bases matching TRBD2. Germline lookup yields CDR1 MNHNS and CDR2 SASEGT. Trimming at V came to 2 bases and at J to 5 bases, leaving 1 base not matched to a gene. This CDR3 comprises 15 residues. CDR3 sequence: CASSELAGGDNEQFF. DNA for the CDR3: TGTGCCAGCAGTGAACTAGCGGGAGGGGACAATGAGCAGTTCTTC.

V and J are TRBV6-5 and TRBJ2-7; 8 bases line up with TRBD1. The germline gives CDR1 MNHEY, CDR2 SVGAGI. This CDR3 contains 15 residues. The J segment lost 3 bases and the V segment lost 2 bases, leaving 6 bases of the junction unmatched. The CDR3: CASSYPQGQDYEQYF. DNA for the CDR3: TGTGCCAGCAGTTACCCCCAGGGACAGGACTACGAGCAGTACTTC.

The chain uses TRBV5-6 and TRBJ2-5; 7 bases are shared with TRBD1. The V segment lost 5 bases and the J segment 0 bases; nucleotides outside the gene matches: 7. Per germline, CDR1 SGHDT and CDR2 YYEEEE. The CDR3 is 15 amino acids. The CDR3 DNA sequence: TGTGCCAGCAGTTATCAACAGGGGTACCAAGAGACCCAGTACTTC. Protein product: CASSYQQGYQETQYF.

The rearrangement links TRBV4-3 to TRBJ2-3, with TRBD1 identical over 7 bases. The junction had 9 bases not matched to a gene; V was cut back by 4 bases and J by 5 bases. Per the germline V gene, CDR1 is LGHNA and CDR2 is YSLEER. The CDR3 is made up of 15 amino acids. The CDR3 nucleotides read TGCGCCAGCAGCCTAGATAATACAGGGGAAGATACGCAGTATTTT. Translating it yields CASSLDNTGEDTQYF.

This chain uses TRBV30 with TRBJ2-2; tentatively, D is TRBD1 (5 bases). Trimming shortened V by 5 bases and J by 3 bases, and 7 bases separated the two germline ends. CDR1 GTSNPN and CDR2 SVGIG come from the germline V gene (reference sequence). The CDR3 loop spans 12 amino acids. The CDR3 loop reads CAWSGYTGELFF. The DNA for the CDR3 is TGTGCCTGGTCAGGGTACACCGGGGAGCTGTTTTTT.

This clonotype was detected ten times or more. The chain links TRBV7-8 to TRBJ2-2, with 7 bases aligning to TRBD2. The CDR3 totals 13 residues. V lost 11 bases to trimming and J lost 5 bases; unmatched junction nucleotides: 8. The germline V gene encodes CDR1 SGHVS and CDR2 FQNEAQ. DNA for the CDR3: TGTGCCTCACTAGCGCGTCAAACCGGGGAGCTGTTTTTT. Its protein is CASLARQTGELFF.

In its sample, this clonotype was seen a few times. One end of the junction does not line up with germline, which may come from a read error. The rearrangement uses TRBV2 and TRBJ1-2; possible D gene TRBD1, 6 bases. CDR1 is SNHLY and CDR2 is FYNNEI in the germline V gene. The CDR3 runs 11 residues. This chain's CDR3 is CASSEWGAAIF. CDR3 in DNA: TGTGCCAGCAGTGAATGGGGGGCTGCTATCTTC.

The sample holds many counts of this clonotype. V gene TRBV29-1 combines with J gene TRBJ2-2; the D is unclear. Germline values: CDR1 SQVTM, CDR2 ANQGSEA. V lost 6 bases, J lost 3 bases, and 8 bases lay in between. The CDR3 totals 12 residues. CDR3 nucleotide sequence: TGCAGCGTCCTGCACGACACCGGGGAGCTGTTTTTT. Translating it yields CSVLHDTGELFF.

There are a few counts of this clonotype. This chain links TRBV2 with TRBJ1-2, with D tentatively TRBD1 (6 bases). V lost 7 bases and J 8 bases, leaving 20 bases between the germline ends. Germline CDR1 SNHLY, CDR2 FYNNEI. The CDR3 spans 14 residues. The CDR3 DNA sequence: TGTGCCAGCACGGACGGCACAGGGCGCTGGGGCTACACCTTC. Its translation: CASTDGTGRWGYTF.

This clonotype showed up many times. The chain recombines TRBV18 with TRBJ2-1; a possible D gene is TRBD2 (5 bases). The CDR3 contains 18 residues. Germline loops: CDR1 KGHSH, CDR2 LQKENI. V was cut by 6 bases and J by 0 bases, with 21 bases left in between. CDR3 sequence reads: CASSSLLGGPSSYNEQFF. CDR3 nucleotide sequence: TGTGCCAGCTCCTCTCTTTTGGGCGGGCCTAGCTCCTACAATGAGCAGTTCTTC.

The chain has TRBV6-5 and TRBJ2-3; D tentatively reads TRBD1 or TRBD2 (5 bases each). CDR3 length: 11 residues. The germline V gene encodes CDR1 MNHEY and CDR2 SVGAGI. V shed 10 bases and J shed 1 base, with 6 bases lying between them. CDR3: CAMGGTDTQYF. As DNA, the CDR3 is TGTGCCATGGGGGGCACAGATACGCAGTATTTT.

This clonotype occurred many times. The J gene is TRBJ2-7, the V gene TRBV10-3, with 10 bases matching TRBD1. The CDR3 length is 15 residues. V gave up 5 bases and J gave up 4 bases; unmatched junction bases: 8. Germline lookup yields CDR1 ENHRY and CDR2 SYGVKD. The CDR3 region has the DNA TGTGCCATCAGTTTGGACCGGGACAGGGGATACGAGCAGTACTTC. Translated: CAISLDRDRGYEQYF.